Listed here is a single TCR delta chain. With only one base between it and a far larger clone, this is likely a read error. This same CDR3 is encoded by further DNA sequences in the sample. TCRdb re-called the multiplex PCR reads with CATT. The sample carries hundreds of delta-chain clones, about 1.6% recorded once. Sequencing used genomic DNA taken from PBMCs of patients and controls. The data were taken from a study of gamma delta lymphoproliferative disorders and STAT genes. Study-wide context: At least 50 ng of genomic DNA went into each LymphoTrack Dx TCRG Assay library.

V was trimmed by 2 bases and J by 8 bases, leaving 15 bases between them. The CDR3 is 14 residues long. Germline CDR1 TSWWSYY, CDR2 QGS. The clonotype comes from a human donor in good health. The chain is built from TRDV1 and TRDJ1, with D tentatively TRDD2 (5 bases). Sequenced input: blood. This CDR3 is CALGEGYGPFKLIF. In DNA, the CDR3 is TGTGCTCTTGGGGAAGGGTATGGCCCCTTCAAACTCATCTTT.